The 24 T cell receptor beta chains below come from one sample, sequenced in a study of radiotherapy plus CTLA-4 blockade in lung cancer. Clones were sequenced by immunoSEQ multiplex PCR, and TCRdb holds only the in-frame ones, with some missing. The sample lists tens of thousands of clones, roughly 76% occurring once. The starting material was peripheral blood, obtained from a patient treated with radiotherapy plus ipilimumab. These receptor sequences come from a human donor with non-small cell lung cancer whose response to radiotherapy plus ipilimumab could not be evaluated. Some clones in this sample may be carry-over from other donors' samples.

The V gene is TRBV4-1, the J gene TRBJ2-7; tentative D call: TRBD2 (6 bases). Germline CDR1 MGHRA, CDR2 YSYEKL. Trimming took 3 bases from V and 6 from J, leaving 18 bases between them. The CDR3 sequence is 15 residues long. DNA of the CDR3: TGCGCCAGCAGCCACCCCGGCGGGGTCTCGGGCGAGCAGTACTTC. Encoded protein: CASSHPGGVSGEQYF.

DNA of the CDR3: TGTGCCAGCTCACCCGCCTTCAGGGGCTATGGCTACACCTTC. It specifies CASSPAFRGYGYTF. The V call is TRBV18, the J call TRBJ1-2, with D tentatively TRBD1 (6 bases). The V gene's germline CDR1 is KGHSH and CDR2 LQKENI. This CDR3 has 14 residues. V lost 3 bases to trimming and J lost 4 bases, with 12 bases between them.

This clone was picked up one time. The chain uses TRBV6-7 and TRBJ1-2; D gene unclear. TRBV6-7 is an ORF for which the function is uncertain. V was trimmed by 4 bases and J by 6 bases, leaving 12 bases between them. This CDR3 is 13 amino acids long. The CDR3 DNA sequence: TGTGCCAGCAGTTTACGGGTGAGGGATGGCTACACCTTC. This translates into CASSLRVRDGYTF.

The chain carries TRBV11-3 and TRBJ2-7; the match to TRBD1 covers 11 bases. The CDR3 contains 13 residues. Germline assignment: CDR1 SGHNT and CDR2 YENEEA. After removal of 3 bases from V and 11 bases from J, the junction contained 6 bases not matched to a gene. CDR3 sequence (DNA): TGTGCCAGCAGCTTCGGGACAGGGGGGTTCAAGTACTTC. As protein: CASSFGTGGFKYF.

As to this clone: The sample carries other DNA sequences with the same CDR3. CDR3 residues: CASSLAGSETQYF. In DNA form, the CDR3 reads TGTGCCAGCAGCTTGGCGGGAAGCGAGACCCAGTACTTC. J is TRBJ2-5 and V is TRBV5-4; perhaps TRBD2 as D (5 bases). This CDR3 has 13 amino acids. CDR1 and CDR2 (germline): SGHNT, YYREEE (reference sequence). V lost 0 bases and J 5 bases, leaving 8 bases between the germline ends.

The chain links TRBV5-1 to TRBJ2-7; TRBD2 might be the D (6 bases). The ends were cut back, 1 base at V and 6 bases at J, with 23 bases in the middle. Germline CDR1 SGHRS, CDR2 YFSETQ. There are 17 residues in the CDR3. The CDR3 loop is CASSLNVGSTAEGEQYF. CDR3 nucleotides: TGCGCCAGCAGCTTGAACGTGGGATCGACTGCGGAGGGCGAGCAGTACTTC.

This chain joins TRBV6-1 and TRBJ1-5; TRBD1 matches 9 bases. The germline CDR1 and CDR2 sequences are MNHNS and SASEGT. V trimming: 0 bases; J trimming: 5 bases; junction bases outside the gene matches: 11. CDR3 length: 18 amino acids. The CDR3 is CASSEARGTGRGDQPQHF. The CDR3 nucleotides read TGTGCCAGCAGTGAAGCCCGTGGGACAGGGCGAGGCGATCAGCCCCAGCATTTT.

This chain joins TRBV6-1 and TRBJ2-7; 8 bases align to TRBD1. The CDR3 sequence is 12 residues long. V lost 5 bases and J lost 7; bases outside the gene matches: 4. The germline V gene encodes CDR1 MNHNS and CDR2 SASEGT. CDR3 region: CASSQGAGEQYF. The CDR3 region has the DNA TGTGCCAGCAGTCAGGGGGCGGGAGAGCAGTACTTC.

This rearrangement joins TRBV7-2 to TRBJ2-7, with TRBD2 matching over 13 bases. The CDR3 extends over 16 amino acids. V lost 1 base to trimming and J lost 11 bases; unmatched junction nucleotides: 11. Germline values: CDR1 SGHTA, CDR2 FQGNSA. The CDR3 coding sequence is TGTGCCAGCAGCTTAGAGGGGCCCGGGACTAGCGGGGTTGAGTACTTC. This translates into CASSLEGPGTSGVEYF.

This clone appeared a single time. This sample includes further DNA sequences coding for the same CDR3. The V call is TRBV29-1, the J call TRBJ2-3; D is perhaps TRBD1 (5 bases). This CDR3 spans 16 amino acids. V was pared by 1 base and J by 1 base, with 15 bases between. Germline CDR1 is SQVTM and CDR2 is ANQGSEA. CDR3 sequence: CSVEGGSRRGTDTQYF. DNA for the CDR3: TGCAGCGTTGAAGGGGGCTCTAGGCGTGGCACAGATACGCAGTATTTT.

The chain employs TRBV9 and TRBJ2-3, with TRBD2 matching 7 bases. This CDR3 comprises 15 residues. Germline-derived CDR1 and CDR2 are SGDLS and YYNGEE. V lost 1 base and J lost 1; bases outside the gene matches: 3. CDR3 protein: CASSVRLAGTDTQYF. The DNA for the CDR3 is TGTGCCAGCAGCGTAAGGCTAGCGGGCACAGATACGCAGTATTTT.

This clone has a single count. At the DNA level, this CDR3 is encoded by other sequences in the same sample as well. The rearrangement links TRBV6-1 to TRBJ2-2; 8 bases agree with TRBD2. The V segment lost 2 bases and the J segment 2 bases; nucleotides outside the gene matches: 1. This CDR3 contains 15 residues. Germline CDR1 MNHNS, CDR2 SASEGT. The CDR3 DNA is TGTGCCAGCAGTGAACTAGCGGGTAACACCGGGGAGCTGTTTTTT. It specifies CASSELAGNTGELFF.

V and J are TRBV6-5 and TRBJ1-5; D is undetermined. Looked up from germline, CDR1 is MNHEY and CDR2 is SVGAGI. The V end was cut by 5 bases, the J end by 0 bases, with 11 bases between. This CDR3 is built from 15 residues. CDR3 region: CASSAGSYSNQPQHF. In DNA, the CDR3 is TGTGCCAGCAGTGCGGGATCGTATAGCAATCAGCCCCAGCATTTT.

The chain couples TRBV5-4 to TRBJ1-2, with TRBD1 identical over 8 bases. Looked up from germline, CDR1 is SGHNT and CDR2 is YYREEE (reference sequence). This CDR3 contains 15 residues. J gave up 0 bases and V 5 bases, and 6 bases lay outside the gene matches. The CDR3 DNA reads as TGTGCCAGCAGGGGGACAGGCAAAGCTAACTATGGCTACACCTTC. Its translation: CASRGTGKANYGYTF.

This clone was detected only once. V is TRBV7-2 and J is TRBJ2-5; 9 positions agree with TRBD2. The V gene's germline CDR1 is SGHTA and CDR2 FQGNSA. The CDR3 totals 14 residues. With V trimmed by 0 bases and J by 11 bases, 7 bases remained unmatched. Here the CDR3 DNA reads TGTGCCAGCAGCTTAGCGAGCGGGGGGTCGGTGCAGTACTTC. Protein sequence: CASSLASGGSVQYF.

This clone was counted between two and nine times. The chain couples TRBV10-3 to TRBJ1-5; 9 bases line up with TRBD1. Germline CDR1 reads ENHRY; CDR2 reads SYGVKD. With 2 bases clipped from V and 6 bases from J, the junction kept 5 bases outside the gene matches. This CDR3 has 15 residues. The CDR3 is CAISEVGQGIQPQHF. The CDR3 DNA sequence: TGTGCCATCAGTGAGGTGGGACAGGGTATTCAGCCCCAGCATTTT.

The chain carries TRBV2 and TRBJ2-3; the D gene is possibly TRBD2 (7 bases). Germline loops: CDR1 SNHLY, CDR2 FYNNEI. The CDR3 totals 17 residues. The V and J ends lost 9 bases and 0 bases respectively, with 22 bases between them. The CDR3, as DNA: TGTGCCAGTCCCCGGGGGGCAGGGATTTCTAGCACAGATACGCAGTATTTT. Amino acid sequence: CASPRGAGISSTDTQYF.

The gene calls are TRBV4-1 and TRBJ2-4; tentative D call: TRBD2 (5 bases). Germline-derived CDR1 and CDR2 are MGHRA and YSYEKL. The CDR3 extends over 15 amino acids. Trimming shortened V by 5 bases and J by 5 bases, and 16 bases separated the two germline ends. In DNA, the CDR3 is TGCGCCAGCAGCGGAGGAGGACGGGGAGAAAACATTCAGTACTTC. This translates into CASSGGGRGENIQYF.

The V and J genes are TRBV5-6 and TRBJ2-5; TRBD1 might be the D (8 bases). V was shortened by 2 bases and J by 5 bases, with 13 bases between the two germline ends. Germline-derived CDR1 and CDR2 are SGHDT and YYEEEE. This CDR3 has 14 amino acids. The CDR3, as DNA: TGTGCCAGCAGCTTTGGACAGGGAGGGGAGACCCAGTACTTC. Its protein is CASSFGQGGETQYF. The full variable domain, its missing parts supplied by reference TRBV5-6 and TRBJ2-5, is DAGVTQSPTHLIKTRGQQVTLRCSPKSGHDTVSWYQQALGQGPQFIFQYYEEEERQRGNFPDRFSGHQFPNYSSELNVNALLLGDSALYLCASSFGQGGETQYFGPGTRLLVL.

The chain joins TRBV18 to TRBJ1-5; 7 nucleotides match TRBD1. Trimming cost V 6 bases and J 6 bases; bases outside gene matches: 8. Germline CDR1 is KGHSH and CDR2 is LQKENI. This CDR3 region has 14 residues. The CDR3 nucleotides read TGTGCCAGCTCCTGGGACAGCCTGAGTCAGCCCCAGCATTTT. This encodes CASSWDSLSQPQHF.

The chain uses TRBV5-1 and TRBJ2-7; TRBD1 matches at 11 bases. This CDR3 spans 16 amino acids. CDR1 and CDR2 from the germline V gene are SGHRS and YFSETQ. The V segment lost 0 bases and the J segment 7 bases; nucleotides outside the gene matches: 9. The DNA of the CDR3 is TGCGCCAGCAGCTTGGAGTCGATGGACAGGGGGCGGGAGCAGTACTTC. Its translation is CASSLESMDRGREQYF.

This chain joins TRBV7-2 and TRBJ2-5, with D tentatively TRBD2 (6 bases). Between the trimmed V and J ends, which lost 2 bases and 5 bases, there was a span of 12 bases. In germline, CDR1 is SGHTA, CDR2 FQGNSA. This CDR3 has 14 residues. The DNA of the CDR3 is TGTGCCAGCAGCTTATACCAGGGAGGCGAGACCCAGTACTTC. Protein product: CASSLYQGGETQYF.

The CDR3 DNA follows: TGCGCCAGCAGCCGAACCGTGACAGGGGACACTGAAGCTTTCTTT. Protein product: CASSRTVTGDTEAFF. The chain carries TRBV4-3 and TRBJ1-1, with 8 bases fitting TRBD1. The J segment lost 3 bases and the V segment lost 4 bases, leaving 7 bases of the junction unmatched. The CDR3 runs to 15 residues. Germline CDR1 and CDR2: LGHNA and YSLEER.

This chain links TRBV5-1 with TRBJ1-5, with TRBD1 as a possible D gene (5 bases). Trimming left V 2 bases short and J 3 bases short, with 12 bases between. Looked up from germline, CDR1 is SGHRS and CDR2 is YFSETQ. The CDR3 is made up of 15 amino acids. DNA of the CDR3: TGCGCCAGCAGCTTATTAGGGGCCCTCAATCAGCCCCAGCATTTT. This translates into CASSLLGALNQPQHF. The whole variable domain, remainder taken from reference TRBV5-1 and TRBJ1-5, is KAGVTQTPRYLIKTRGQQVTLSCSPISGHRSVSWYQQTPGQGLQFLFEYFSETQRNKGNFPGRFSGRQFSNSRSEMNVSTLELGDSALYLCASSLLGALNQPQHFGDGTRLSIL.